This T cell receptor beta chain was found in a study of shared clonotypes between healthy human individuals. Notes on the study in general: The generation probabilities recorded for non-shared clonotypes fell below those of clonotypes shared by all four donors.

This CDR3 region has 15 residues. Germline CDR1 KGHSH, CDR2 LQKENI. Trimming cost V 6 bases and J 2 bases; bases outside gene matches: 5. The table came from immunoSEQ multiplex PCR; TCRdb's copy has only in-frame clones and leaves some out. The table records some 200,000 clones, around 93% of them present only once. Concerning this clone: Antigen: not known.

The receptor comes from a woman aged 30 to 39 in good health. Material: naive CD4+ T cells sorted from blood. Specified subset: CD45RA+ positively selected. This chain joins TRBV18 and TRBJ2-7, with 12 bases identical to TRBD2. The DNA for the CDR3 is TGTGCCAGCTCGCCCCTAGCGGGAGGGACCTACGAGCAGTACTTC. This encodes CASSPLAGGTYEQYF.